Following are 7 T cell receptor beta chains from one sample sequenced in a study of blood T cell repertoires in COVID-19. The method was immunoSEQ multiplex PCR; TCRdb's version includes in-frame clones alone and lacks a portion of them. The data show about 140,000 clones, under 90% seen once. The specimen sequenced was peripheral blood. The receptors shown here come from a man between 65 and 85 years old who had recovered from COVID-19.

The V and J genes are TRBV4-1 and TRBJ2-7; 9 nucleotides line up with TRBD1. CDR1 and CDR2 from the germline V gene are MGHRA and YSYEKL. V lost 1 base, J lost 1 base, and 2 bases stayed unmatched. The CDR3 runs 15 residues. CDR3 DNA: TGCGCCAGCAGCCAAGGACAGGGGGTGTCCTACGAGCAGTACTTC. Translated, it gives CASSQGQGVSYEQYF.

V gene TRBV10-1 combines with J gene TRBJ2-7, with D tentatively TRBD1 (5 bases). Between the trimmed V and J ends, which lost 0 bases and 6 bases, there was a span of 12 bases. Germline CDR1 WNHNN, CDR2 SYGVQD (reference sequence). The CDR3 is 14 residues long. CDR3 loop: CASSESKGHGEQYF. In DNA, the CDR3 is TGCGCCAGCAGTGAGTCGAAGGGGCATGGCGAGCAGTACTTC.

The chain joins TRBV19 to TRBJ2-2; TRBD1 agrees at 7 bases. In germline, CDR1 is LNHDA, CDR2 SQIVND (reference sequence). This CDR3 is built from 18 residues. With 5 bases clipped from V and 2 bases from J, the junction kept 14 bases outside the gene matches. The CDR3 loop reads CASSASATTGINTGELFF. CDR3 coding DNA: TGTGCCAGTAGTGCATCTGCCACGACAGGGATCAACACCGGGGAGCTGTTTTTT.

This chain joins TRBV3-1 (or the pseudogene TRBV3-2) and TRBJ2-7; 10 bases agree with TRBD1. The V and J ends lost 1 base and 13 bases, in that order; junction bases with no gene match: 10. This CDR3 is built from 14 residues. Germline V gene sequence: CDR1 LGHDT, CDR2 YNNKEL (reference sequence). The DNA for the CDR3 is TGTGCCAGCAGCCAAGCAGGGACAGGGGAGCAAATTTACTTC. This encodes CASSQAGTGEQIYF.

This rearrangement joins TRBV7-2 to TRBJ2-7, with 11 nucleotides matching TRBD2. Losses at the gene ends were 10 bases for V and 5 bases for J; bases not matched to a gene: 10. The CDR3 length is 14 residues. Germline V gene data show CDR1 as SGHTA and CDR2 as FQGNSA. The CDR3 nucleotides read TGTGCCACGGGACTAGCGGAACCCTCTCACGAGCAGTACTTC. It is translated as CATGLAEPSHEQYF.

CDR3 coding DNA: TGTGCCACCAGTGCGAGGACCCAGATGCCTAGCGGGCTCACAGATACGCAGTATTTT. Amino acids: CATSARTQMPSGLTDTQYF. The chain carries TRBV24-1 and TRBJ2-3; TRBD2 matches 8 bases. V lost 5 bases and J lost 2; bases outside the gene matches: 17. This CDR3 has 19 amino acids. CDR1 and CDR2 from the germline V gene are KGHDR and SFDVKD.

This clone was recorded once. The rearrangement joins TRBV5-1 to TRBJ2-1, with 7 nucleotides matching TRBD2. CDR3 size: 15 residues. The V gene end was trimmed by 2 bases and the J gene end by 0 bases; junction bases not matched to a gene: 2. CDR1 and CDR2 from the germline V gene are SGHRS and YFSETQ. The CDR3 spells CASSFSGPSYNEQFF. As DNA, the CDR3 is TGCGCCAGCAGCTTTAGCGGGCCCTCCTACAATGAGCAGTTCTTC. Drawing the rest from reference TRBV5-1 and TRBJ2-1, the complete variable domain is KAGVTQTPRYLIKTRGQQVTLSCSPISGHRSVSWYQQTPGQGLQFLFEYFSETQRNKGNFPGRFSGRQFSNSRSEMNVSTLELGDSALYLCASSFSGPSYNEQFFGPGTRLTVL.